Following are 19 T cell receptor beta chains from one sample sequenced in a study of T cells in Graves' hyperthyroidism and ophthalmopathy. Amplification of TCR beta CDR3 regions was performed using RNA transcripts as template. When the TCR CDR3 underwent first-round RT-PCR, the HTBI primer set was used. One entry per CDR3 protein results from TCRdb running MiXCR on the multiplex PCR reads. The data contain roughly 200,000 distinct CDR3 sequences, about a sixth of them singletons. Sequencing used blood. The receptors shown here come from a woman aged 45 to 65 with Graves' hyperthyroidism.

The J gene is TRBJ2-2, the V gene TRBV2; D call uncertain. V shed 6 bases and J shed 4 bases, with 9 bases lying between them. This CDR3 has 13 residues. Per the germline V gene, CDR1 is SNHLY and CDR2 is FYNNEI. The DNA for the CDR3 is TGTGCCAGCAGGATGACTGTCACCGGGGAGCTGTTTTTT. It translates to CASRMTVTGELFF.

Of note for this clonotype: Given a much more abundant clone one base away, this may be a read error. The chain combines TRBV11-3 with TRBJ2-7; D unclear. The assigned J gene may be wrong: the sequence end matches TRBJ2-1 better. CDR1 and CDR2 (germline): SGHNT, YENEEA. This CDR3 has 14 residues. This CDR3 reads CASSLGRTSYEQFF. In DNA, the CDR3 is TGTGCCAGCAGCTTAGGCCGAACCTCCTACGAGCAGTTCTTC.

V gene TRBV9 combines with J gene TRBJ2-2, with TRBD1 matching over 9 bases. The CDR3 is 19 amino acids. V shed 3 bases, J shed 2 bases, and the junction held 14 bases outside the gene matches. Germline CDR1 SGDLS, CDR2 YYNGEE. The CDR3 protein is CASSDRGPHAGVNTGELFF. As DNA, the CDR3 is TGTGCCAGCAGCGACAGGGGGCCCCACGCGGGAGTAAACACCGGGGAGCTGTTTTTT.

This clonotype was observed a few times. This sequence joins TRBV6-2 or TRBV6-3 and TRBJ2-3, with 7 bases aligning to TRBD2. The germline gives CDR1 MNHEY, CDR2 SVGEGT. V shed 6 bases and J 1 base; nucleotides not matched to a gene: 4. The CDR3 has 14 residues. This CDR3 is CASRKSGGTDTQYF. The DNA for the CDR3 is TGTGCCAGCAGAAAGAGCGGGGGCACAGATACGCAGTATTTT.

This clonotype was picked up many times. V gene TRBV28 combines with J gene TRBJ2-7; D is perhaps TRBD1 (6 bases). V lost 1 base and J lost 5, with 15 bases in between. Germline loops: CDR1 MDHEN, CDR2 SYDVKM. The CDR3 is 15 residues long. CDR3 sequence reads: CASSLSTGVVHEQYF. CDR3 nucleotides: TGTGCCAGCAGTTTATCGACAGGAGTCGTTCACGAGCAGTACTTC.

This clonotype was seen once. The gene calls are TRBV20-1 and TRBJ2-5, with 12 nucleotides matching TRBD2. Germline values: CDR1 DFQATT, CDR2 SNEGSKA (reference sequence). V trimming: 2 bases; J trimming: 4 bases; junction bases outside the gene matches: 8. The CDR3 has 16 amino acids. CDR3 coding DNA: TGCAGTGCTAGACTGGCTAGCGGGAGGGGGCGAGAGACCCAGTACTTC. Amino acids: CSARLASGRGRETQYF.

This clonotype was seen ten or more times. This sequence joins TRBV12-3 or TRBV12-4 and TRBJ1-5; the D gene is possibly TRBD1 (5 bases). V was shortened by 6 bases and J by 1 base, with 13 bases between the two germline ends. The CDR3 sequence is 15 residues long. The CDR3 DNA reads TGTGCCAGCAGGTCGGGGGAGAACAGCAATCAGCCCCAGCATTTT. The encoded protein is CASRSGENSNQPQHF.

This clonotype was seen at least ten times. The rearrangement uses TRBV12-3 or TRBV12-4 and TRBJ1-3, with D unclear. The length of the CDR3 is 14 residues. Trimming removed 4 bases from V and 2 bases from J, with 9 bases in between. The CDR3 DNA reads as TGTGCCAGCAGTTCCGGCGGGGCTGGAAACACCATATATTTT. This gives the protein CASSSGGAGNTIYF.

This clonotype was picked up many times. The chain employs TRBV6-1 and TRBJ2-5, with unresolved D. The CDR3 has 15 amino acids. CDR1 and CDR2 from the germline V gene are MNHNS and SASEGT. The ends were cut back, 7 bases at V and 4 bases at J, with 19 bases in the middle. CDR3 sequence: CASTLSASLAETQYF. The CDR3 nucleotides are TGTGCCAGCACCTTATCGGCCTCTCTGGCAGAGACCCAGTACTTC.

The genes are TRBV6-5 and TRBJ1-3, with D unresolved. The V gene's germline CDR1 is MNHEY and CDR2 SVGAGI. V gave up 2 bases and J gave up 0 bases, with 11 bases separating them. CDR3 length: 16 amino acids. The CDR3 DNA follows: TGTGCCAGCAGTTACAAGGCGCAGAGCTCTGGAAACACCATATATTTT. Translated, it gives CASSYKAQSSGNTIYF.

The genes are TRBV25-1 and TRBJ2-7; D may be TRBD1 or TRBD2 (5 bases each). Germline-derived CDR1 and CDR2 are MGHDK and SYGVNS. The CDR3 is 15 amino acids. Trimming removed 5 bases from V and 3 bases from J, with 17 bases in between. The CDR3 region is CASSSLGTSSYEQYF. CDR3 DNA sequence: TGTGCCAGCAGTTCGCTCGGGACGTCCAGCTACGAGCAGTACTTC.

This clonotype was detected ten times or more. This chain uses TRBV20-1 with TRBJ2-1; D is unresolved. V was clipped by 0 bases and J by 6 bases, with 3 bases between them. Germline CDR1 is DFQATT and CDR2 is SNEGSKA (reference sequence). The CDR3 covers 11 residues. The CDR3 coding sequence is TGCAGTGCTAGAGATCCCAATGAGCAGTTCTTC. Translated, it gives CSARDPNEQFF.

This chain connects TRBV18 to TRBJ2-7; 14 bases map to TRBD2. Germline CDR1 is KGHSH and CDR2 is LQKENI. The V segment lost 1 base and the J segment 5 bases; nucleotides outside the gene matches: 13. The length of the CDR3 is 19 residues. The CDR3 sequence: CASSPHDLGTSGSIDEQYF. The CDR3 bases are TGTGCCAGCTCACCACACGACCTCGGGACTAGCGGGAGTATCGACGAGCAGTACTTC.

The gene calls are TRBV6-2 or TRBV6-3 and TRBJ1-3, with 7 bases fitting TRBD1. Germline CDR1 and CDR2: MNHEY and SVGEGT. After removal of 5 bases from V and 0 bases from J, the junction contained 4 bases not matched to a gene. The CDR3 spans 15 residues. In nucleotides, the CDR3 is TGTGCCAGCAGTAGGGACAGCTTCTCTGGAAACACCATATATTTT. Residues: CASSRDSFSGNTIYF.

This clonotype was seen at least ten times. The chain joins TRBV6-1 to TRBJ2-7; no clear D. Germline CDR1 reads MNHNS; CDR2 reads SASEGT. CDR3 length: 13 amino acids. Trimming took off 11 bases at V and 3 bases at J, with 17 bases between the two ends. As DNA, the CDR3 is TGTGCCTGCACTCGGGCCGGGTACTACGAGCAGTACTTC. It translates to CACTRAGYYEQYF.

This clonotype appeared a few times. The chain is built from TRBV3-1 and TRBJ2-7, with 11 bases matching TRBD1. Germline CDR1 and CDR2: LGHDT and YNNKEL (reference sequence). Losses at the gene ends were 3 bases for V and 6 bases for J; bases not matched to a gene: 10. This CDR3 contains 16 residues. In DNA, the CDR3 is TGTGCCAGCAGCCAGGGGACAGGGGGAGGGGGCTTCGAGCAGTACTTC. Protein sequence: CASSQGTGGGGFEQYF.

This clonotype came up a few times. The V gene is TRBV11-1, the J gene TRBJ2-5, with 7 bases identical to TRBD2. The CDR3 length is 16 residues. J lost 5 bases, V lost 0 bases, and 9 bases had no gene match. CDR1 is SGHAT and CDR2 is FQDESV in the germline V gene (reference sequence). CDR3 sequence reads: CASSLARGGSVETQYF. The CDR3 DNA sequence: TGTGCCAGCAGCTTAGCTCGAGGCGGGAGTGTTGAGACCCAGTACTTC.

This clonotype has at least ten counts. This chain connects TRBV20-1 to TRBJ2-2, with D perhaps matching TRBD2 (5 bases). Germline loops: CDR1 DFQATT, CDR2 SNEGSKA (reference sequence). Between the trimmed V and J ends, which lost 1 base and 1 base, there was a span of 10 bases. The CDR3 has 15 residues. CDR3 sequence (DNA): TGCAGTGCTAGAGGCGGGCTCGGGAACACCGGGGAGCTGTTTTTT. Protein product: CSARGGLGNTGELFF.

A few counts support this clonotype. A junction boundary mismatches the germline segment, possibly from a read error. The chain has TRBV19 and TRBJ1-5, with TRBD1 as a possible D gene (6 bases). Looked up from germline, CDR1 is LNHDA and CDR2 is SQIVND (reference sequence). This CDR3 region has 16 residues. CDR3 loop: CASSERGLGGVQLQHF. The CDR3 DNA reads as TGTGCCAGTAGTGAAAGGGGGTTAGGGGGGGTTCAGCTCCAGCATTTT.